The clone carrying this TCR beta chain was counted between two and nine times. The V gene's germline CDR1 is MNHEY and CDR2 SMNVEV (reference sequence). V lost 0 bases to trimming and J lost 9 bases; unmatched junction nucleotides: 5. The CDR3 covers 15 residues. This specimen belongs to a study of identical twins. TCRdb re-derived calls from the 5' RACE reads in MiXCR, one entry per CDR3 protein. The sample includes around 500,000 distinct CDR3 sequences, 13% to 15% of them seen just once. These sequences were also reported in another study, on yellow fever vaccine responses in identical twins.

The sequence was collected from a woman aged 18-29 years in good health. Sequenced material: CD4+ T cells sorted from blood. The V gene is TRBV27, the J gene TRBJ2-1, with 10 bases matching TRBD2. The CDR3 nucleotides are TGTGCCAGCAGTTTATCGCAGCGGGGGGGCGGTGAGCAGTTCTTC. Its translation is CASSLSQRGGGEQFF.